Each of the 10 T cell receptor beta chains below was sequenced from the same sample in a study of T-cell memory formation after mild COVID-19. TCRdb re-called the 5' RACE reads with MiXCR, one entry per CDR3 protein. The data contain around 250,000 distinct CDR3 sequences, approximately 10% of them singletons. Sequencing used PBMCs or a T cell subset sorted from them (not recorded which). The receptors were sampled from a man aged 18 to 29 who had mild COVID-19 (a few samples of this study predate the infection). Cell type and time point are not known.

V gene TRBV4-2 combines with J gene TRBJ2-5, with D perhaps being TRBD1 or TRBD2 (6 bases each). The CDR3 is 17 residues long. Trimming removed 1 base from V and 5 bases from J, with 20 bases in between. CDR1 is LGHNA, CDR2 YNFKEQ, per germline. The CDR3 nucleotides are TGTGCCAGCAGCCAAGCAGTAATGCGAGGGGGGTGGGAGACCCAGTACTTC. Translation: CASSQAVMRGGWETQYF.

This clonotype was picked up many times. The V gene is TRBV30, the J gene TRBJ2-7; no reliable D call. Germline CDR1 reads GTSNPN; CDR2 reads SVGIG (reference sequence). This CDR3 spans 13 amino acids. V dropped 7 bases and J dropped 0 bases, with 13 bases sitting between them. The CDR3 bases are TGTGCCTACCTAGAGGCGAACTCCTACGAGCAGTACTTC. As protein: CAYLEANSYEQYF.

This clonotype was counted only a few times. This sequence joins TRBV7-9 and TRBJ1-1; D is possibly TRBD1 (6 bases). The germline CDR1 and CDR2 sequences are SEHNR and FQNEAQ (reference sequence). The CDR3 sequence is 17 residues long. Trimming left V 2 bases short and J 3 bases short, with 19 bases between. The CDR3 region has the DNA TGTGCCAGCAGCTTAACGCAGGGGACCTCGCGGGACACTGAAGCTTTCTTT. This encodes CASSLTQGTSRDTEAFF.

The rearrangement links TRBV20-1 to TRBJ2-7; D gene ambiguous. The ends were cut back, 0 bases at V and 3 bases at J, with 12 bases in the middle. Germline-derived CDR1 and CDR2 are DFQATT and SNEGSKA (reference sequence). The CDR3 loop spans 14 amino acids. The CDR3 DNA sequence: TGCAGTGCTAGAGATTATAGGGCACTCTACGAGCAGTACTTC. It encodes CSARDYRALYEQYF.

This clonotype was counted ten times or more. The chain recombines TRBV6-5 with TRBJ1-2; 9 positions match TRBD1. V gave up 4 bases and J gave up 4 bases; unmatched junction bases: 7. Looked up from germline, CDR1 is MNHEY and CDR2 is SVGAGI. This CDR3 contains 15 residues. The CDR3 DNA follows: TGTGCCAGCAGTTCGGGGACAGGGATCCTCTATGGCTACACCTTC. Its translation: CASSSGTGILYGYTF.

J is TRBJ2-3 and V is TRBV10-3; weak D call: TRBD2 (6 bases). Germline V lookup: CDR1 ENHRY, CDR2 SYGVKD. V gave up 2 bases and J gave up 6 bases, with 6 bases separating them. The CDR3 runs 12 residues. CDR3 in amino acids: CAISEGGDTQYF. The CDR3 bases are TGTGCCATCAGTGAGGGGGGGGATACGCAGTATTTT.

The chain joins TRBV6-1 to TRBJ2-1; 7 nucleotides match TRBD2. The germline V gene encodes CDR1 MNHNS and CDR2 SASEGT. The CDR3 spans 12 residues. Trimming cost V 7 bases and J 6 bases; bases outside gene matches: 3. CDR3: CASTRTSNEQFF. The DNA for the CDR3 is TGTGCCAGCACCAGGACTAGCAATGAGCAGTTCTTC.

The CDR3 protein is CASSPYTEDRAGYTF. In DNA form, the CDR3 reads TGTGCCAGCAGCCCCTACACGGAAGACAGGGCCGGCTACACCTTC. The chain employs TRBV5-5 and TRBJ1-2, with 7 bases matching TRBD1. The J segment lost 8 bases and the V segment lost 4 bases, leaving 14 bases of the junction unmatched. Germline CDR1 and CDR2: SGHKS and YYEKEE (reference sequence). The CDR3 extends over 15 amino acids.

The sample holds many counts of this clonotype. The chain has TRBV10-3 and TRBJ2-7, with D perhaps assigned TRBD1 or TRBD2 (5 bases each). V shed 9 bases and J shed 6 bases, with 12 bases lying between them. This CDR3 contains 11 residues. Germline CDR1 reads ENHRY; CDR2 reads SYGVKD. DNA for the CDR3: TGTGCCATGTCGGGACCCACCGAGCAGTACGTC. This sequence encodes CAMSGPTEQYV.

This clonotype showed up just a few times. This chain links TRBV18 with TRBJ2-7, with unresolved D. Germline assignment: CDR1 KGHSH and CDR2 LQKENI. CDR3 size: 14 residues. With 4 bases removed from V and 0 bases from J, the gap between germline ends came to 10 bases. The CDR3 spells CASSRSTDSYEQYF. The CDR3 DNA sequence: TGTGCCAGCTCACGATCGACTGACTCCTACGAGCAGTACTTC. Full variable domain (rest looked up from reference TRBV18 and TRBJ2-7): NAGVMQNPRHLVRRRGQEARLRCSPMKGHSHVYWYRQLPEEGLKFMVYLQKENIIDESGMPKERFSAEFPKEGPSILRIQQVVRGDSAAYFCASSRSTDSYEQYFGPGTRLTVT.